Listed here is a single TCR beta chain. The source of the sample is a study of blood T cell repertoires in COVID-19. At the level of the study: From T cells, B-cell-depleted T cells, or PBMCs came the material, which was cDNA or gDNA.

Method: immunoSEQ multiplex PCR; TCRdb's copy keeps in-frame clones and lacks some. There are 6,500 to 8,000 clones in the sample; 86% occur only once, and approximately 9.3% lies in the top ten. The CDR3 spans 13 residues. Germline V CDR1 and CDR2: GTSNPN, SVGIG (reference sequence). Between the trimmed V and J ends, which lost 2 bases and 4 bases, there was a span of 9 bases. Sample: peripheral blood. The genes are TRBV30 and TRBJ2-1; tentatively, D is TRBD2 (6 bases). This receptor was taken from a human donor with active COVID-19. The donor label of this sample is uncertain. The CDR3 bases are TGTGCCTGGAGTCGGGGGTCTTACAATGAGCAGTTCTTC. It yields the protein CAWSRGSYNEQFF.